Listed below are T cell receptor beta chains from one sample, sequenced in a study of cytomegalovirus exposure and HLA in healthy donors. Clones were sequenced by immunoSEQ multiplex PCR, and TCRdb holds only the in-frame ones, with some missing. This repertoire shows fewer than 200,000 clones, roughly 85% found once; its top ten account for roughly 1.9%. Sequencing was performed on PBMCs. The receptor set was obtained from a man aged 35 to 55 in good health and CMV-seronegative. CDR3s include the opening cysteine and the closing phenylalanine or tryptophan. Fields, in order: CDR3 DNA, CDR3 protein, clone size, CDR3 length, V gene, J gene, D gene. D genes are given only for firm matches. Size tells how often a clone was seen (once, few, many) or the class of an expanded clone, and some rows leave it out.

TGCGCCAGCAGCCAAGACCTAGCGTCCCCCACCCGAACCCAGTACTTC	CASSQDLASPTRTQYF	.	16	TRBV4-3	TRBJ2-5	.
TGTGCCAGCAGCTCCTATATCAACAATGAGCAGTTCTTC	CASSSYINNEQFF	.	13	TRBV7-9	TRBJ2-1	.
TGTGCCACTCTTTTTGGAACAGGGAATGGCTACACCTTC	CATLFGTGNGYTF	.	13	TRBV6-1	TRBJ1-2	.
TGTGCCAGCAGTGATATAGCGGGAGGGAAGCACATTCAGTACTTC	CASSDIAGGKHIQYF	.	15	TRBV6-1	TRBJ2-4	TRBD2
TGTGCCTGGAGGAGGGTTTACAATGAGCAGTTCTTC	CAWRRVYNEQFF	.	12	TRBV30	TRBJ2-1	.
TGCAGCGTTGCCCGGGGCTCTGGAAACACCATATATTTT	CSVARGSGNTIYF	.	13	TRBV29-1	TRBJ1-3	.
TGTGCTAGTGGGCCCGGGACAGGGAACACTGAAGCTTTCTTT	CASGPGTGNTEAFF	few	14	TRBV12-5	TRBJ1-1	TRBD1
TGTGCCAGTAGTATAACTGGGACTCCCGGGACCTCAGGAAACACCATATATTTT	CASSITGTPGTSGNTIYF	.	18	TRBV19	TRBJ1-3	.
TGTGCCAGCAGCCCCTCGAGAGGGTGGGAGCAGTACTTC	CASSPSRGWEQYF	once	13	TRBV7-9	TRBJ2-7	.
TGTGCCACCAACGACCCACGGGACTCACGAATATACAATGAGCAGTTCTTC	CATNDPRDSRIYNEQFF	.	17	TRBV15	TRBJ2-1	.
TGTGCCAGCAGCTTAGGCGCAGGGGACAATCAGCCCCAGCATTTT	CASSLGAGDNQPQHF	.	15	TRBV11-2	TRBJ1-5	.
TGTGCCATCAGGGGTCCTAGCGGGGATACCGGGGAGCTGTTTTTT	CAIRGPSGDTGELFF	.	15	TRBV10-3	TRBJ2-2	TRBD2
TGTGCCAGTAACCGGGGGAGGCAAGAGACCCAGTACTTC	CASNRGRQETQYF	.	13	TRBV19	TRBJ2-5	.
TGTGCCAGCAGCTTAGAGCCAGGGGGCTTCACAGATACGCAGTATTTT	CASSLEPGGFTDTQYF	.	16	TRBV7-2	TRBJ2-3	TRBD1
TGTGCCAGTACACTATCCGGAAACACCATATATTTT	CASTLSGNTIYF	.	12	TRBV6-5	TRBJ1-3	.
TGTGCCAGCAGCCTACGGACAGGGTGGGGAGATACGCAGTATTTT	CASSLRTGWGDTQYF	few	15	TRBV13	TRBJ2-3	TRBD1
TGTGCTAGCAGCGTCGCTAGCGGCCAAGAGACCCAGTACTTC	CASSVASGQETQYF	.	14	TRBV7-7	TRBJ2-5	TRBD2
TGTGCCAGCAGCTGGGGACAGAGGACTGAAGCTTTCTTT	CASSWGQRTEAFF	.	13	TRBV28	TRBJ1-1	TRBD1
TGTGCCAGCAGCAGGGACAGGGGGCAATCCTACAATGAGCAGTTCTTC	CASSRDRGQSYNEQFF	few	16	TRBV5-6	TRBJ2-1	TRBD1
TGTGCCAGCAGTCGGACGGAAGGGGCCACAGATACGCAGTATTTT	CASSRTEGATDTQYF	.	15	TRBV28	TRBJ2-3	.
TGTGCCAGCAGTGTGCCGGGGGGCTCCAGAGCTTTCTTT	CASSVPGGSRAFF	once	13	TRBV6-5	TRBJ1-1	.
TGTGCCAGCAGCAAAGCAGGGGTTAGGCAGCCCCAGCATTTT	CASSKAGVRQPQHF	.	14	TRBV21-1	TRBJ1-5	.
TGCGCCAGCAGCGTTGGACAGGGGTCTGGCTACACCTTC	CASSVGQGSGYTF	.	13	TRBV5-1	TRBJ1-2	TRBD1
TGTGCCAGCTCACCCCGGACAGGGAAGGGCTCTGGAAACACCATATATTTT	CASSPRTGKGSGNTIYF	.	17	TRBV18	TRBJ1-3	TRBD1
TGTGCCAGCAGCACCCTGAGGGGGGGCACTGAAGCTTTCTTT	CASSTLRGGTEAFF	.	14	TRBV7-9	TRBJ1-1	.
TGTGCCAGCAGTTCGTTTGGGACTAGGGTGGTTGAGCAGTTCTTC	CASSSFGTRVVEQFF	.	15	TRBV27	TRBJ2-1	TRBD2
TGTGCCAGCAGGGCGGGACAGGGGTTAGGGGAGACCCAGTACTTC	CASRAGQGLGETQYF	.	15	TRBV2	TRBJ2-5	TRBD1
TGTGCCAGCAGTCCCCGGGACACTTCCTACGAGCAGTACTTC	CASSPRDTSYEQYF	.	14	TRBV27	TRBJ2-7	.
TGTGCCAGCAGTTACTCCCTTGAGCAGTACTTC	CASSYSLEQYF	.	11	TRBV6-6	TRBJ2-7	.
TGTGCCAGCAAATCAGGGTCTAATTCACCCCTCCACTTT	CASKSGSNSPLHF	few	13	TRBV6-5	TRBJ1-6	.
TGTGCCAGCAGGGTGATCAGATTAAATCAGCCCCAGCATTTT	CASRVIRLNQPQHF	.	14	TRBV28	TRBJ1-5	.
TGTGCCAGCAGGGAGCGGAGCACAGATACGCAGTATTTT	CASRERSTDTQYF	.	13	TRBV5-4	TRBJ2-3	.